These 28 T cell receptor beta chains came from one sample sequenced in a study of T cells in tumors after PD-1 blockade. TCRdb keeps only in-frame clones here, not all; method: immunoSEQ multiplex PCR. The sample holds roughly 50,000 clones, more than 65% seen once. The source was PBMCs, collected before anti-PD-1 treatment. The origin of the receptors is a human donor with basal cell carcinoma.

J is TRBJ2-1 and V is TRBV5-1; no firm D call. The CDR3 loop spans 12 amino acids. Trimming pared 4 bases from V and 7 bases from J, leaving 9 bases between. Germline V CDR1 and CDR2: SGHRS, YFSETQ. This CDR3 is CASSPGGNEQFF. In DNA form, the CDR3 reads TGCGCCAGCAGCCCGGGTGGTAATGAGCAGTTCTTC.

The V and J genes are TRBV6-5 and TRBJ1-2; 10 bases are a match to TRBD1. CDR3 length: 15 residues. Germline-derived CDR1 and CDR2 are MNHEY and SVGAGI. V dropped 6 bases and J dropped 3; count of bases not matched to a gene: 7. The CDR3 DNA reads as TGTGCCAGCAGAACCGGGACAGGGGTCTACTATGGCTACACCTTC. This sequence encodes CASRTGTGVYYGYTF.

The chain uses TRBV12-5 and TRBJ2-1; TRBD1 agrees at 9 bases. The CDR3 is made up of 17 amino acids. Germline lookup yields CDR1 LGHNT and CDR2 FRNRAP. Trimming cost V 0 bases and J 4 bases; bases outside gene matches: 7. CDR3 DNA: TGTGCTAGTGGTTTGGTCCTGGACAGGGGATATTACAATGAGCAGTTCTTC. It codes for CASGLVLDRGYYNEQFF.

The chain uses TRBV28 and TRBJ2-7; the D call may be TRBD1 or TRBD2 (5 bases each). Looked up from germline, CDR1 is MDHEN and CDR2 is SYDVKM. The CDR3 runs 14 residues. The V end was cut by 7 bases, the J end by 3 bases, with 16 bases between. The CDR3 DNA reads TGTGCCAGCAATCCCGGGACCAACTTCTACGAGCAGTACTTC. As protein: CASNPGTNFYEQYF.

The rearrangement joins TRBV4-2 to TRBJ2-2; D is unclear. V was shortened by 1 base and J by 8 bases, with 5 bases between the two germline ends. This CDR3 contains 12 residues. Per the germline V gene, CDR1 is LGHNA and CDR2 is YNFKEQ. CDR3 region: CASSQVQGELFF. Here the CDR3 DNA reads TGTGCCAGCAGCCAAGTTCAGGGGGAGCTGTTTTTT.

The genes are TRBV10-1 and TRBJ2-1; D remains unclear. The germline V gene has CDR1 WNHNN and CDR2 SYGVQD (reference sequence). V was trimmed by 0 bases and J by 3 bases, leaving 12 bases between them. This CDR3 is 16 amino acids long. In nucleotides, the CDR3 is TGCGCCAGCAGTGAGTCGACGGTAGAGAGCTACAATGAGCAGTTCTTC. It yields the protein CASSESTVESYNEQFF.

The chain uses TRBV6-5 and TRBJ2-1; weak D call: TRBD2 (5 bases). The ends were cut back, 2 bases at V and 4 bases at J, with 12 bases in the middle. The V gene's germline CDR1 is MNHEY and CDR2 SVGAGI. The CDR3 length is 15 residues. The DNA for the CDR3 is TGTGCCAGCAGTTACGGGTTAGCGCTGTACAATGAGCAGTTCTTC. Its protein is CASSYGLALYNEQFF.

The genes are TRBV3-1 (or the pseudogene TRBV3-2) and TRBJ1-5; unclear D gene. The CDR3 is 14 amino acids. Trimming left V 2 bases short and J 0 bases short, with 5 bases between. Germline assignment: CDR1 LGHDT and CDR2 YNNKEL (reference sequence). The CDR3 protein is CASSQKSSNQPQHF. The CDR3 DNA follows: TGTGCCAGCAGCCAAAAGAGTAGCAATCAGCCCCAGCATTTT.

This sequence joins TRBV7-9 and TRBJ1-2, with 9 bases fitting TRBD1. The CDR3 runs to 14 residues. The germline V gene has CDR1 SEHNR and CDR2 FQNEAQ (reference sequence). J gave up 8 bases and V 1 base, and 5 bases lay outside the gene matches. Written as DNA, the CDR3 is TGTGCCAGCAGCTTAGTCGGGACAGGGAAGGGCTACACCTTC. Amino acids: CASSLVGTGKGYTF.

The chain employs TRBV9 and TRBJ2-1; tentatively, D is TRBD1 (6 bases). The CDR3 spans 15 residues. From germline, CDR1 is SGDLS and CDR2 YYNGEE. Trimming took off 0 bases at V and 3 bases at J, with 10 bases between the two ends. CDR3 nucleotides: TGTGCCAGCAGCGTAGGGGGGCAACGCTACAATGAGCAGTTCTTC. Its translation is CASSVGGQRYNEQFF.

This clone was recorded only once. The chain combines TRBV6-6 with TRBJ2-2, with D unresolved. The germline V gene has CDR1 MNHNY and CDR2 SVGAGI (reference sequence). The CDR3 is made up of 12 amino acids. V lost 5 bases and J 13 bases, leaving 14 bases between the germline ends. CDR3 DNA sequence: TGTGCCAGCAGTCTACAAAAGTATGGGCTGTTTTTT. Translated: CASSLQKYGLFF.

The chain uses TRBV27 and TRBJ2-5; weak D call: TRBD1 (8 bases). Trimming took off 6 bases at V and 4 bases at J, with 15 bases between the two ends. The germline CDR1 and CDR2 sequences are MNHEY and SMNVEV (reference sequence). The length of the CDR3 is 14 residues. CDR3 sequence reads: CASRQTGGGETQYF. As DNA, the CDR3 is TGTGCCAGCAGACAAACAGGGGGGGGAGAGACCCAGTACTTC.

The chain recombines TRBV3-1 (or the pseudogene TRBV3-2) with TRBJ2-7; perhaps TRBD2 as D (5 bases). Germline V lookup: CDR1 LGHDT, CDR2 YNNKEL (reference sequence). Trimming took 4 bases from V and 6 from J, leaving 16 bases between them. The CDR3 consists of 14 residues. The DNA of the CDR3 is TGTGCCAGCAGCCCTCGACCCGGGATGGGCGAGCAGTACTTC. This sequence encodes CASSPRPGMGEQYF.

This chain joins TRBV4-2 and TRBJ1-4; TRBD1 aligns across 10 bases. There are 16 residues in the CDR3. After removal of 3 bases from V and 6 bases from J, the junction contained 7 bases not matched to a gene. CDR1 is LGHNA, CDR2 YNFKEQ, per germline. CDR3 nucleotides: TGTGCCAGCAGCCAGGTTCGGGGGACAGGGGATGAAAAACTGTTTTTT. As protein: CASSQVRGTGDEKLFF.

The CDR3 loop reads CAWSSTGVGEAFF. For the CDR3, the DNA is TGTGCCTGGAGTTCCACAGGGGTCGGTGAAGCTTTCTTT. The chain couples TRBV30 to TRBJ1-1; 7 bases fit TRBD1. The CDR3 runs 13 residues. V gave up 2 bases and J gave up 7 bases; unmatched junction bases: 7. CDR1 is GTSNPN and CDR2 is SVGIG in the germline V gene (reference sequence).

The chain couples TRBV12-3 or TRBV12-4 to TRBJ1-2; 8 bases match TRBD1. The CDR3 runs 12 residues. Losses at the gene ends were 4 bases for V and 8 bases for J; bases not matched to a gene: 3. CDR3 sequence: CASSSDRVGYTF. CDR3 bases: TGTGCCAGCAGTTCGGACAGGGTAGGCTACACCTTC.

J is TRBJ2-5 and V is TRBV30; 8 nucleotides agree with TRBD2. Germline CDR1 reads GTSNPN; CDR2 reads SVGIG (reference sequence). Unmatched junction bases numbered 4, after V lost 5 bases and J lost 5 bases. The CDR3 extends over 12 amino acids. CDR3 coding DNA: TGTGCCTGGGGGACTAGAATGGAGACCCAGTACTTC. It codes for CAWGTRMETQYF.

The chain joins TRBV6-5 to TRBJ2-3; D not resolved. Trimming removed 8 bases at V and 6 bases at J, with 12 bases between. The CDR3 loop spans 12 amino acids. From germline, CDR1 is MNHEY and CDR2 SVGAGI. The DNA for the CDR3 is TGTGCCAGCTGTTCCGTTTACGATACGCAGTATTTT. Translated: CASCSVYDTQYF.

Remarks on this clone: Other DNA sequences in this sample translate to the same CDR3. This sequence joins TRBV2 and TRBJ1-5, with TRBD1 matching over 8 bases. This CDR3 is 13 amino acids long. With 6 bases clipped from V and 4 bases from J, the junction kept 2 bases outside the gene matches. Germline V gives CDR1 SNHLY, CDR2 FYNNEI. CDR3 DNA sequence: TGTGCCAGCAGGGACAGGGAGAATCAGCCCCAGCATTTT. Translating it yields CASRDRENQPQHF.

V and J are TRBV9 and TRBJ2-1, with a possible D match to TRBD2 (6 bases). The CDR3 is 14 amino acids. CDR1 and CDR2 from the germline V gene are SGDLS and YYNGEE. V gave up 0 bases and J gave up 6 bases, with 10 bases separating them. CDR3 amino acids: CASSVGGGRNEQFF. The CDR3 DNA reads as TGTGCCAGCAGCGTAGGTGGAGGGCGCAATGAGCAGTTCTTC.

CDR3 sequence reads: CASSRPRGGTGELFF. The CDR3 DNA is TGTGCCAGCAGTCGCCCCAGGGGCGGTACCGGGGAGCTGTTTTTT. The chain employs TRBV28 and TRBJ2-2; D is possibly TRBD1 (6 bases). Trimming removed 5 bases at V and 5 bases at J, with 15 bases between. CDR1 and CDR2 (germline): MDHEN, SYDVKM. The CDR3 runs to 15 residues.

This rearrangement joins TRBV13 to TRBJ1-1; D unclear. The V gene's germline CDR1 is PRHDT and CDR2 FYEKMQ (reference sequence). The CDR3 has 13 residues. V lost 6 bases, J lost 1 base, and 9 bases lay in between. DNA of the CDR3: TGTGCCAGCAGTTATTATAGGAACACTGAAGCTTTCTTT. This sequence encodes CASSYYRNTEAFF.

This clone was seen only once. The rearrangement links TRBV27 to TRBJ1-1, with TRBD1 identical over 8 bases. The ends lost 5 bases at V and 1 base at J; junction bases unmatched: 6. Germline values: CDR1 MNHEY, CDR2 SMNVEV (reference sequence). The CDR3 runs to 15 residues. The CDR3 DNA reads as TGTGCCAGCAGTCCGGACAGGGTAGGGAACACTGAAGCTTTCTTT. Its translation is CASSPDRVGNTEAFF.

This clone was detected a few times. The chain recombines TRBV6-5 with TRBJ1-3; D unresolved. V gave up 4 bases and J gave up 1 base, with 5 bases separating them. CDR3 length: 13 amino acids. CDR1 is MNHEY, CDR2 SVGAGI, per germline. CDR3 sequence (DNA): TGTGCCAGCAGTTCCGAGTCTGGAAACACCATATATTTT. Residues: CASSSESGNTIYF.

V usage is TRBV6-6 and J usage is TRBJ2-7, with TRBD1 matching 9 bases. The V gene's germline CDR1 is MNHNY and CDR2 SVGAGI (reference sequence). The CDR3 covers 15 residues. The V gene end was trimmed by 6 bases and the J gene end by 2 bases; junction bases not matched to a gene: 8. The CDR3 is CASSQTGGMTYEQYF. For the CDR3, the DNA is TGTGCCAGCAGCCAAACAGGGGGCATGACCTACGAGCAGTACTTC.

In this sample, this clone turned up a few times. The V and J genes are TRBV30 and TRBJ2-1; 9 bases are a match to TRBD2. The CDR3 contains 15 residues. Germline loops: CDR1 GTSNPN, CDR2 SVGIG (reference sequence). The V and J ends lost 5 bases and 0 bases, in that order; junction bases with no gene match: 5. CDR3 region: CAWYLAGSSYNEQFF. In DNA, the CDR3 is TGTGCCTGGTATCTAGCGGGGAGCTCCTACAATGAGCAGTTCTTC.

The chain uses TRBV28 and TRBJ1-2, with D possibly being TRBD1 (6 bases). The CDR3 consists of 16 residues. Trimming removed 5 bases at V and 5 bases at J, with 21 bases between. Germline-derived CDR1 and CDR2 are MDHEN and SYDVKM. CDR3 coding DNA: TGTGCCAGCAGTCCCCCACAGGGCTTGGGCTGGTATGGCTACACCTTC. Residues: CASSPPQGLGWYGYTF.

The chain links TRBV5-5 to TRBJ2-5, with D unresolved. V was clipped by 2 bases and J by 3 bases, with 8 bases between them. Germline V lookup: CDR1 SGHKS, CDR2 YYEKEE (reference sequence). The CDR3 contains 13 residues. The CDR3 loop is CASSLGREETQYF. DNA for the CDR3: TGTGCCAGCAGCTTAGGAAGGGAAGAGACCCAGTACTTC.